Following are 5 T cell receptor beta chains from one sample sequenced in a study of blood T cell repertoires in COVID-19. The method was immunoSEQ multiplex PCR; TCRdb's version includes in-frame clones alone and lacks a portion of them. Counted here are 150,000 to 200,000 clones, under 90% occurring once; the ten biggest clones make up 13% to 15%. What was sequenced was peripheral blood. Receptor source: an older woman with COVID-19, enrolled during active disease.

V usage is TRBV5-4 and J usage is TRBJ2-2, with no clear D. The V end was cut by 0 bases, the J end by 2 bases, with 5 bases between. The CDR3 is 14 residues long. Looked up from germline, CDR1 is SGHNT and CDR2 is YYREEE (reference sequence). CDR3 protein: CASSLDLNTGELFF. Here the CDR3 DNA reads TGTGCCAGCAGCTTGGACCTAAACACCGGGGAGCTGTTTTTT. Complete variable domain (other parts from reference TRBV5-4 and TRBJ2-2): ETGVTQSPTHLIKTRGQQVTLRCSSQSGHNTVSWYQQALGQGPQFIFQYYREEENGRGNFPPRFSGLQFPNYSSELNVNALELDDSALYLCASSLDLNTGELFFGEGSRLTVL.

The rearrangement uses TRBV3-1 (or the pseudogene TRBV3-2) and TRBJ2-2; 7 nucleotides align to TRBD1. The V and J ends lost 7 bases and 3 bases, in that order; junction bases with no gene match: 5. From germline, CDR1 is LGHDT and CDR2 YNNKEL (reference sequence). The CDR3 runs to 14 residues. CDR3 bases: TGTGCCAGCACCCCAGGGGGATACACCGGGGAGCTGTTTTTT. Translated: CASTPGGYTGELFF.

CDR3 DNA sequence: TGTGCCAGCAGTTTTACCGGGAGCTCCTATAATTCACCCCTCCACTTT. Protein product: CASSFTGSSYNSPLHF. V gene TRBV28 combines with J gene TRBJ1-6; the D is unclear. CDR1 is MDHEN and CDR2 is SYDVKM in the germline V gene. Trimming took 3 bases from V and 0 from J, leaving 9 bases between them. This CDR3 has 16 amino acids. Drawing the rest from reference TRBV28 and TRBJ1-6, the complete variable domain is DVKVTQSSRYLVKRTGEKVFLECVQDMDHENMFWYRQDPGLGLRLIYFSYDVKMKEKGDIPEGYSVSREKKERFSLILESASTNQTSMYLCASSFTGSSYNSPLHFGNGTRLTVT.

This chain links TRBV19 with TRBJ2-3, with 12 bases aligning to TRBD2. Trimming removed 3 bases from V and 5 bases from J; junction bases left unmatched: 12. This CDR3 region has 18 residues. Germline V gives CDR1 LNHDA, CDR2 SQIVND (reference sequence). The CDR3 nucleotides are TGTGCCAGTAGTATGAGTATGCTAGCGGGAGGGCTTGTAGATACGCAGTATTTT. Translated, it gives CASSMSMLAGGLVDTQYF.

The rearrangement joins TRBV25-1 to TRBJ1-2; TRBD1 might be the D (6 bases). Germline V CDR1 and CDR2: MGHDK, SYGVNS. V was shortened by 3 bases and J by 7 bases, with 12 bases between the two germline ends. This CDR3 has 13 amino acids. CDR3 protein: CASSDRGNSGYTF. The CDR3 nucleotides read TGTGCCAGCAGTGACAGGGGTAACAGTGGCTACACCTTC.